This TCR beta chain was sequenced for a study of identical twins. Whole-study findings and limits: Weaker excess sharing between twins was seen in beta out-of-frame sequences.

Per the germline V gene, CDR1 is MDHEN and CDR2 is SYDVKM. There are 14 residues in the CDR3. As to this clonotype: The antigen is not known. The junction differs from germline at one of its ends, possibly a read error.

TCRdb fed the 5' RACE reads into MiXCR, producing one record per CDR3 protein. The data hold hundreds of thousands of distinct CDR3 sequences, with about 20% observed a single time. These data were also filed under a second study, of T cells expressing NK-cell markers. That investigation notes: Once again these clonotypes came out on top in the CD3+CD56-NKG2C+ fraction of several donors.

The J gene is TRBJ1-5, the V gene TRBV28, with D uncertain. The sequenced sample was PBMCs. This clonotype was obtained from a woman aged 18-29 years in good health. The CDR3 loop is CASSPRALNRPQHF. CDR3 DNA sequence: TGTGCCAGCAGTCCCCGGGCACTCAATCGGCCCCAGCATTTT.